The sequence of this T cell receptor beta chain was determined in a study of cytomegalovirus exposure and HLA in healthy donors. Study results and limitations: A list of 150 to 200 TCR beta chains associated with cytomegalovirus was given. Through in vitro validation, a few CMV-associated chains were shown to be specific for CMV antigens.

With respect to this clone: Its antigen is unidentified.

Profiling relied on immunoSEQ multiplex PCR, and the TCRdb table lists in-frame clones only, not all of them. The sample has some 120,000 clones, roughly nine tenths seen once; the top ten hold around 1.1%. Separation from the approximately 720-subject first cohort characterized the roughly 130-subject validation cohort, to which the donors belonged. V lost 11 bases and J lost 7, with 18 bases in between. Germline V gene sequence: CDR1 MNHEY, CDR2 SMNVEV (reference sequence). This CDR3 has 12 amino acids. The sequence came from a woman younger than 35 in good health and CMV-seronegative. The sample consisted of PBMCs. The V call is TRBV27, the J call TRBJ2-7; maybe TRBD2 (6 bases). CDR3 sequence reads: CAAGLSGWEQYF. The CDR3 nucleotides are TGTGCCGCCGGACTATCGGGTTGGGAGCAGTACTTC.